These 29 T cell receptor beta chains were sequenced from one sample in a study of cytomegalovirus exposure and HLA in healthy donors. Profiled with immunoSEQ multiplex PCR; TCRdb holds only in-frame clones, not every one. The data hold over 60,000 clones, with nearly 96% observed a single time. Sample: PBMCs. Source of these receptors: a woman aged 18-29 years in good health and CMV-seropositive.

This chain uses TRBV7-2 with TRBJ2-3; D is uncertain. This CDR3 spans 16 amino acids. V was trimmed by 3 bases and J by 0 bases, leaving 13 bases between them. Looked up from germline, CDR1 is SGHTA and CDR2 is FQGNSA. DNA for the CDR3: TGTGCCAGCAGCTTCCGTTTGAGGTCGAGCACAGATACGCAGTATTTT. Amino acids: CASSFRLRSSTDTQYF.

The chain employs TRBV9 and TRBJ2-1; TRBD2 agrees at 13 bases. CDR3 length equals 19 residues. Per germline, CDR1 SGDLS and CDR2 YYNGEE. Germline trimming cut 3 bases from V and 6 bases from J; bases unmatched to any gene: 15. CDR3 amino acids: CASSARTSGRPQGSNEQFF. Here the CDR3 DNA reads TGTGCCAGCAGCGCGCGGACTAGCGGGAGACCCCAGGGGAGCAATGAGCAGTTCTTC.

The rearrangement links TRBV5-1 to TRBJ2-1; 9 bases agree with TRBD2. The length of the CDR3 is 16 residues. The germline CDR1 and CDR2 sequences are SGHRS and YFSETQ. V gave up 3 bases and J gave up 5 bases; unmatched junction bases: 9. The DNA for the CDR3 is TGCGCCAGCAGCTCTCTAGCGGGATTTTCCAACAATGAGCAGTTCTTC. Its protein is CASSSLAGFSNNEQFF.

The chain carries TRBV18 and TRBJ2-1, with a weak D call TRBD2 (6 bases). The CDR3 covers 14 residues. The germline V gene encodes CDR1 KGHSH and CDR2 LQKENI. Trimming pared 3 bases from V and 7 bases from J, leaving 13 bases between. The CDR3 coding sequence is TGTGCCAGCTCACCGTCTAGCGCTCTTAATGAGCAGTTCTTC. This translates into CASSPSSALNEQFF. The full variable domain, with the rest looked up from reference TRBV18 and TRBJ2-1, is NAGVMQNPRHLVRRRGQEARLRCSPMKGHSHVYWYRQLPEEGLKFMVYLQKENIIDESGMPKERFSAEFPKEGPSILRIQQVVRGDSAAYFCASSPSSALNEQFFGPGTRLTVL.

The chain joins TRBV7-9 to TRBJ1-2; D not resolved. This CDR3 is built from 12 residues. The germline gives CDR1 SEHNR, CDR2 FQNEAQ (reference sequence). Trimming removed 5 bases at V and 2 bases at J, with 6 bases between. In DNA, the CDR3 is TGTGCCAGCAGCCTCGAGAACTATGGCTACACCTTC. Its translation is CASSLENYGYTF.

The chain combines TRBV4-2 with TRBJ2-7; D may be TRBD2 (5 bases). Germline CDR1 is LGHNA and CDR2 is YNFKEQ. The germline V and J ends were trimmed by 2 bases and 2 bases, with 16 bases remaining between them. The CDR3 sequence is 16 residues long. CDR3 coding DNA: TGTGCCAGCAGCCAATGGGAGACAAAGACCCCCTACGAGCAGTACTTC. Protein product: CASSQWETKTPYEQYF.

The rearrangement links TRBV28 to TRBJ2-3; D perhaps matches TRBD2 (5 bases). Germline V CDR1 and CDR2: MDHEN, SYDVKM. CDR3 length: 16 residues. This chain's CDR3 is CANLGSIKAFTDTQYF. The CDR3 DNA reads TGTGCTAATCTTGGGAGTATAAAAGCTTTCACAGATACGCAGTATTTT. The whole variable domain, remainder taken from reference TRBV28 and TRBJ2-3, is DVKVTQSSRYLVKRTGEKVFLECVQDMDHENMFWYRQDPGLGLRLIYFSYDVKMKEKGDIPEGYSVSREKKERFSLILESASTNQTSMYLCANLGSIKAFTDTQYFGPGTRLTVL.

The rearrangement joins TRBV5-3 to TRBJ1-1, with D unresolved. TRBV5-3 is noted as an ORF with a role that remains uncertain. V lost 2 bases, J lost 3 bases, and 11 bases lay in between. This CDR3 region has 14 residues. CDR3 in DNA: TGTGCCAGAAGCTTCAATGTGCTATACACTGAAGCTTTCTTT. Amino acids: CARSFNVLYTEAFF.

The chain has TRBV10-1 and TRBJ2-7, with 8 bases aligning to TRBD1. With 3 bases clipped from V and 2 bases from J, the junction kept 18 bases outside the gene matches. CDR1 and CDR2 from the germline V gene are WNHNN and SYGVQD (reference sequence). The CDR3 has 19 amino acids. CDR3 coding DNA: TGCGCCAGCAGTGAAAGGGACAGGTTGTCCCATCCAGCCGCCTACGAGCAGTACTTC. Its protein product is CASSERDRLSHPAAYEQYF.

J is TRBJ2-7 and V is TRBV7-2, with a weak D call TRBD2 (5 bases). Germline V gene data show CDR1 as SGHTA and CDR2 as FQGNSA. The CDR3 loop spans 15 amino acids. Trimming stripped 5 bases from V and 2 bases from J, with 16 bases between. The CDR3: CASSPRGRLAYEQYF. The CDR3 coding sequence is TGTGCCAGCAGCCCCCGTGGGAGACTGGCCTACGAGCAGTACTTC.

With regard to this clone: Other DNA sequences in the sample encode the same CDR3. V gene TRBV5-6 combines with J gene TRBJ1-1; tentative D call: TRBD1 (5 bases). The V end was cut by 2 bases, the J end by 5 bases, with 7 bases between. Germline V lookup: CDR1 SGHDT, CDR2 YYEEEE. This CDR3 comprises 12 residues. The CDR3 loop is CASSLRGTEAFF. The CDR3 DNA is TGTGCCAGCAGCTTAAGGGGAACTGAAGCTTTCTTT.

This chain uses TRBV28 with TRBJ2-7; 14 nucleotides match TRBD2. Trimming at V came to 4 bases and at J to 6 bases, leaving 20 bases not matched to a gene. Germline-derived CDR1 and CDR2 are MDHEN and SYDVKM. CDR3 length: 20 amino acids. The DNA for the CDR3 is TGTGCCAGCAGTTACAAATCCGGGACTAGCGGGAGATCGGTGATGGTCGAGCAGTACTTC. This translates into CASSYKSGTSGRSVMVEQYF.

The chain is built from TRBV7-2 and TRBJ2-7; 9 bases agree with TRBD1. This CDR3 has 15 amino acids. CDR1 is SGHTA and CDR2 is FQGNSA in the germline V gene. With V trimmed by 5 bases and J by 3 bases, 8 bases remained unmatched. The CDR3 DNA reads as TGTGCCAGCAGCACCCGGGACAGGGTTGTCTACGAGCAGTACTTC. It yields the protein CASSTRDRVVYEQYF.

The chain is built from TRBV6-5 and TRBJ2-3, with 9 positions matching TRBD2. Per the germline V gene, CDR1 is MNHEY and CDR2 is SVGAGI. The junction had 4 bases not matched to a gene; V was cut back by 0 bases and J by 6 bases. The CDR3 runs 15 residues. The DNA for the CDR3 is TGTGCCAGCAGTTACTCTAGCGGGAGCGGTGATACGCAGTATTTT. It yields the protein CASSYSSGSGDTQYF.

The chain recombines TRBV29-1 with TRBJ1-3; TRBD1 matches 8 bases. Trimming cost V 1 base and J 4 bases; bases outside gene matches: 6. The CDR3 is 15 amino acids. Per germline, CDR1 SQVTM and CDR2 ANQGSEA. For the CDR3, the DNA is TGCAGCGTTGAAGCTTGGGACAGGTTAGGAAACACCATATATTTT. The encoded protein is CSVEAWDRLGNTIYF.

This clone appeared once. The gene calls are TRBV28 and TRBJ2-1, with D possibly being TRBD1 (6 bases). The ends were cut back, 6 bases at V and 6 bases at J, with 15 bases in the middle. CDR3 length: 14 residues. Per germline, CDR1 MDHEN and CDR2 SYDVKM. This chain's CDR3 is CASRATGGINEQFF. Written as DNA, the CDR3 is TGTGCCAGCAGGGCGACAGGAGGCATCAATGAGCAGTTCTTC.

For the CDR3, the DNA is TGTGCCATCAGGGCAACCGGGACAACCTACGAGCAGTACTTC. Encoded protein: CAIRATGTTYEQYF. The chain joins TRBV10-3 to TRBJ2-7; TRBD1 might be the D (6 bases). Trimming took off 6 bases at V and 2 bases at J, with 14 bases between the two ends. The length of the CDR3 is 14 residues. The germline V gene has CDR1 ENHRY and CDR2 SYGVKD.

This chain connects TRBV18 to TRBJ2-3; D is undetermined. V was pared by 6 bases and J by 2 bases, with 3 bases between. CDR1 and CDR2 from the germline V gene are KGHSH and LQKENI. This CDR3 comprises 11 residues. This CDR3 reads CASSLTDTQYF. CDR3 nucleotides: TGTGCCAGCTCCCTCACAGATACGCAGTATTTT.

This chain uses TRBV27 with TRBJ2-6; D is perhaps TRBD1 (6 bases). The germline CDR1 and CDR2 sequences are MNHEY and SMNVEV (reference sequence). Trimming stripped 6 bases from V and 2 bases from J, with 8 bases between. The CDR3 spans 14 residues. CDR3 DNA sequence: TGTGCCAGCAGACCAGGGGCTGGGGCCAACGTCCTGACTTTC. Protein product: CASRPGAGANVLTF.

CDR3 region: CASHPQRESGELFF. CDR3 coding DNA: TGTGCCAGTCATCCTCAGCGGGAGAGTGGGGAGCTGTTTTTT. This rearrangement joins TRBV19 to TRBJ2-2; 8 bases agree with TRBD2. The V and J ends lost 8 bases and 8 bases, in that order; junction bases with no gene match: 10. Germline loops: CDR1 LNHDA, CDR2 SQIVND (reference sequence). The CDR3 consists of 14 residues.

The count of this clone is one. This chain links TRBV7-9 with TRBJ1-1, with a tentative D call TRBD1 (5 bases). CDR1 is SEHNR and CDR2 is FQNEAQ in the germline V gene (reference sequence). The V gene lost 5 bases and the J gene lost 3 bases, with 10 bases spanning the gap. The CDR3 is 13 amino acids. This CDR3 reads CASSQGLDTEAFF. The CDR3 coding sequence is TGTGCCAGCAGCCAGGGACTTGACACTGAAGCTTTCTTT. The variable domain in full, completed from reference TRBV7-9 and TRBJ1-1, reads DTGVSQNPRHKITKRGQNVTFRCDPISEHNRLYWYRQTLGQGPEFLTYFQNEAQLEKSRLLSDRFSAERPKGSFSTLEIQRTEQGDSAMYLCASSQGLDTEAFFGQGTRLTVV.

This clone was seen just once. The chain is built from TRBV6-1 and TRBJ2-7; D not certain. The CDR3 totals 15 residues. Trimming took off 3 bases at V and 0 bases at J, with 12 bases between the two ends. Germline assignment: CDR1 MNHNS and CDR2 SASEGT. The CDR3, as DNA: TGTGCCAGCAGTGAGCGTCGCGCAAGCTCCTACGAGCAGTACTTC. As protein: CASSERRASSYEQYF.

J is TRBJ2-2 and V is TRBV5-1, with 7 nucleotides matching TRBD1. The CDR3 runs to 14 residues. Germline trimming cut 5 bases from V and 3 bases from J; bases unmatched to any gene: 4. Germline V gene sequence: CDR1 SGHRS, CDR2 YFSETQ. The CDR3 DNA sequence: TGCGCCAGCAGGGTGGACAGGTACACCGGGGAGCTGTTTTTT. Translated: CASRVDRYTGELFF.

J is TRBJ2-7 and V is TRBV2, with D tentatively TRBD1 (6 bases). V lost 2 bases, J lost 3 bases, and 8 bases lay in between. Germline assignment: CDR1 SNHLY and CDR2 FYNNEI. There are 13 residues in the CDR3. CDR3 region: CASSEQGSYEQYF. The CDR3 DNA reads as TGTGCCAGCAGTGAACAGGGGAGCTACGAGCAGTACTTC.

This chain links TRBV27 with TRBJ2-1; TRBD2 aligns across 8 bases. The junction had 9 bases not matched to a gene; V was cut back by 8 bases and J by 6 bases. CDR1 MNHEY and CDR2 SMNVEV come from the germline V gene (reference sequence). This CDR3 region has 14 residues. The DNA of the CDR3 is TGTGCCAGCTCACTTCCGGGACTAGGCAATGAGCAGTTCTTC. Translating gives CASSLPGLGNEQFF.

The V and J genes are TRBV5-4 and TRBJ2-3; tentatively, D is TRBD2 (6 bases). The CDR3 runs to 14 residues. The V gene's germline CDR1 is SGHNT and CDR2 YYREEE (reference sequence). V lost 7 bases and J 4 bases, leaving 16 bases between the germline ends. CDR3 protein: CASERELEADTQYF. The CDR3 nucleotides are TGTGCCAGCGAACGGGAGTTGGAGGCAGATACGCAGTATTTT.

The V and J genes are TRBV30 and TRBJ2-4; 9 bases are shared with TRBD1. This CDR3 spans 14 amino acids. Trimming took 3 bases from V and 4 from J; bases not matched to a gene: 4. Germline CDR1 is GTSNPN and CDR2 is SVGIG (reference sequence). In nucleotides, the CDR3 is TGTGCCTGGAGGGGGACAGGGCTAAAAAACATTCAGTACTTC. It encodes CAWRGTGLKNIQYF.

This chain uses TRBV6-6 with TRBJ2-7, with 9 bases aligning to TRBD1. V gave up 3 bases and J gave up 2 bases; unmatched junction bases: 5. This CDR3 has 15 residues. Germline V gene lookup returns CDR1 MNHNY and CDR2 SVGAGI (reference sequence). The CDR3 region has the DNA TGTGCCAGCAGTTATCAAGGGACAGGGACCTACGAGCAGTACTTC. Translating it yields CASSYQGTGTYEQYF.

This clone appeared once. The chain has TRBV28 and TRBJ1-5, with unresolved D. The CDR3 totals 12 residues. Germline V lookup: CDR1 MDHEN, CDR2 SYDVKM. Trimming stripped 1 base from V and 12 bases from J, with 10 bases between. CDR3 nucleotide sequence: TGTGCCAGCAGTTTATCTAATCTAAGCCAGCATTTT. This gives the protein CASSLSNLSQHF.